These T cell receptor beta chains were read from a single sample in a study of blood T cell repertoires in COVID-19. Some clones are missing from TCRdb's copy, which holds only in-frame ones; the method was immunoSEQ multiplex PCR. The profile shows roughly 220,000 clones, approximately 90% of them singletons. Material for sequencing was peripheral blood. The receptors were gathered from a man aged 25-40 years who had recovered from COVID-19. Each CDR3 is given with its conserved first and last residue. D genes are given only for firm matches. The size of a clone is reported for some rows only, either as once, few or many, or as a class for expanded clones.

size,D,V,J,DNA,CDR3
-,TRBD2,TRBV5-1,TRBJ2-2,TGCGCCAGCAGCTTTCATAGCGGGTCAGACACCGGGGAGCTGTTTTTT,CASSFHSGSDTGELFF
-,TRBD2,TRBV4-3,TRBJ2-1,TGCGCCAGCAGCCAACTCCGCGCGGGGGGCCCCTTGAATGAGCAGTTCTTC,CASSQLRAGGPLNEQFF
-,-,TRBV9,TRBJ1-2,TGTGCCAGCAGCGAAATTACAGAACTGGATGGCTACACCTTC,CASSEITELDGYTF
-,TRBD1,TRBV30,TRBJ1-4,TGTGCCTGGACCGGGACAGAGAATGAAAAACTGTTTTTT,CAWTGTENEKLFF
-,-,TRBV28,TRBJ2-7,TGTGCCAGCAGTGTACAGGTGGCCTACGAGCAGTACTTC,CASSVQVAYEQYF
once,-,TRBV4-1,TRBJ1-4,TGCGCCAGCAGCTATCAGACAGCACTTAATGAAAAACTGTTTTTT,CASSYQTALNEKLFF
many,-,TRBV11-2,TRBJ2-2,TGTGCCAGCAGCCCCCGTCACACCTCGAACACCGGGGAGCTGTTTTTT,CASSPRHTSNTGELFF
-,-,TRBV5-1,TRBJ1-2,TGCGCCAGCAGCTTGGAGTCGGGTTTTAGAGGCTACACCTTC,CASSLESGFRGYTF
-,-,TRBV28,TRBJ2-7,TGTGCCAGCAAATTGGGTAATAGGGGGATCCACGAGCAGTACTTC,CASKLGNRGIHEQYF
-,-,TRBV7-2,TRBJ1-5,TGTGCCAGCAGCTCGGACTGGCGGGAGGCAGATAGCAATCAGCCCCAGCATTTT,CASSSDWREADSNQPQHF
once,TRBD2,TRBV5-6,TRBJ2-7,TGTGCCAGCAGCTTCTCTCCGGGGGGTTACTCCTACGAGCAGTACTTC,CASSFSPGGYSYEQYF
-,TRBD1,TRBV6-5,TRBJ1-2,TGTGCCAGCAGTTACTCGGGACAGGGAATTGGCTACACCTTC,CASSYSGQGIGYTF
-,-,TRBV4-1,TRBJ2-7,TGCGCCAGCAGCCACGGAAGGGGTTACGAGCAGTACTTC,CASSHGRGYEQYF
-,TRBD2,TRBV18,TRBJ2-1,TGTGCCAGCTCACCACTAACGACTAGCGGGGGATACAATGAGCAGTTCTTC,CASSPLTTSGGYNEQFF
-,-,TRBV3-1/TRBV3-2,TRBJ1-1,TGTGCCAGCAGCCTGTCGGGGGAGGACACTGAAGCTTTCTTT,CASSLSGEDTEAFF
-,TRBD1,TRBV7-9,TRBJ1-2,TGTGCCAGCAGCCCCACTGCCCCGACAGGGTCTGGCTACACCTTC,CASSPTAPTGSGYTF
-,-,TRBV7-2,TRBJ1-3,TGTGCCAGCAGCCTCTCTTTCAGGGCGGCCACTGGAAACACCATATATTTT,CASSLSFRAATGNTIYF
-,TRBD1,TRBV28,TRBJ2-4,TGTGCCAGCAGTTTTGACAGGGGGAGGGACATTCAGTACTTC,CASSFDRGRDIQYF
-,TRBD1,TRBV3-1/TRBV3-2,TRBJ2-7,TGTGCCAGCAGCGACCGGGACAGCTCCTACGAGCAGTACTTC,CASSDRDSSYEQYF
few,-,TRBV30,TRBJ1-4,TGTGCCTGGAGTGGATCTGGGGCGGAAAAACTGTTTTTT,CAWSGSGAEKLFF
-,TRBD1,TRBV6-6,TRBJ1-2,TGTGCCAGCAGTTCTGGACAGGGGGCTACGGGCTACACCTTC,CASSSGQGATGYTF
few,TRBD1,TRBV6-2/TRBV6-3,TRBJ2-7,TGTGCCAGCAGTAAACCGGGACAGGTTTCCTACGAGCAGTACTTC,CASSKPGQVSYEQYF
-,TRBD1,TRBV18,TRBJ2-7,TGTGCCAGCTCACCACCGTCCCGGGACAGGGTAGCCGAGCAGTACTTC,CASSPPSRDRVAEQYF
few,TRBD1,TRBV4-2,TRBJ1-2,TGTGCCAGCAGCCAAGGAGACACAGGGGCCTCGGGCTACACCTTC,CASSQGDTGASGYTF
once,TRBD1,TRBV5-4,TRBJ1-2,TGTGCCAGCAGCTGGGACAGGGGAGACGGCTACACCTTC,CASSWDRGDGYTF
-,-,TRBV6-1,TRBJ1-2,TGTGCCAGCAGTGAACGGGGGTACTATGGCTACACCTTC,CASSERGYYGYTF
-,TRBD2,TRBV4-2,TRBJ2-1,TGTGCCAGCAGCCCGGGGGCCTCAGCGGGGGGCGTCAATGAGCAGTTCTTC,CASSPGASAGGVNEQFF
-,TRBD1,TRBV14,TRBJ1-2,TGTGCCAGCAGCCAAGTGGGAGACAGGGGATGGAATGGCTACACCTTC,CASSQVGDRGWNGYTF
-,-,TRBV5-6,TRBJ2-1,TGTGCCAGCAGCCAGGGTTCCAATGAGCAGTTCTTC,CASSQGSNEQFF
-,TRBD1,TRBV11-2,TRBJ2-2,TGTGCCAGCAGCTTCAAGAGCGACAGGGTTACCGGGGAGCTGTTTTTT,CASSFKSDRVTGELFF
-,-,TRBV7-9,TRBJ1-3,TGTGCCAGCAGCCCTGAGAGGTTTTCTGGAAACACCATATATTTT,CASSPERFSGNTIYF
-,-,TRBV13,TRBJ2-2,TGTGCCAGCTTCGAGCTTACGCTGAACACCGGGGAGCTGTTTTTT,CASFELTLNTGELFF
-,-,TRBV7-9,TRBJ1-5,TGTGCCAGCAGCCGGGTCAGCAATCAGCCCCAGCATTTT,CASSRVSNQPQHF
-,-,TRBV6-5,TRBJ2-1,TGTGCCAGCAGTTACTCGAAACAGGGTGGTAATGAGCAGTTCTTC,CASSYSKQGGNEQFF
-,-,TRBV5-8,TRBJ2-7,TGTGCCAGCGCGACGACAGGCGGTGGCGAGCAGTACTTC,CASATTGGGEQYF
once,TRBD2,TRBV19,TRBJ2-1,TGTGCCAGTAGTATCGATAAGGGGGGGACTAGCGGGGATGAGCAGTTCTTC,CASSIDKGGTSGDEQFF
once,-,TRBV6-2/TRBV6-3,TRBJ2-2,TGTGCCAGCAGTCGCACCGGGGAGCTGTTTTTT,CASSRTGELFF
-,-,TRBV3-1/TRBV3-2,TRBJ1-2,TGTGCCAGCAGCCAATTAACGAGCTCTACTATGGCTAGGACCTTC,CASSQLTSSTMARTF
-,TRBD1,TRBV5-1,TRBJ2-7,TGCGCCAGCAGGATCCAGACAGGGGGGACCTACGAGCAGTACTTC,CASRIQTGGTYEQYF
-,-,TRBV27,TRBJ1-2,TGTGCCAGCAGTTCCTTACAGGGATTTAACTATGGCTACACCTTC,CASSSLQGFNYGYTF
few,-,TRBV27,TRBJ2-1,TGTGCCAGCAGTCCCCGGGTATCCTACAATGAGCAGTTCTTC,CASSPRVSYNEQFF